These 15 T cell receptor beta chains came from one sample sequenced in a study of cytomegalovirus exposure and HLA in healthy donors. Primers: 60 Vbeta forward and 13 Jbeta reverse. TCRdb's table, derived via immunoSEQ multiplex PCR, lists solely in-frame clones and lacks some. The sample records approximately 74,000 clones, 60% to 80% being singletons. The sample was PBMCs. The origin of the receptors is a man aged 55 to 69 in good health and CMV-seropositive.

The CDR3: CASSLLAGGPNNEQFF. The CDR3 coding sequence is TGTGCCAGCAGTTTGCTAGCGGGAGGGCCTAACAATGAGCAGTTCTTC. The chain uses TRBV28 and TRBJ2-1; TRBD2 matches at 12 bases. V lost 3 bases, J lost 5 bases, and 5 bases stayed unmatched. The CDR3 loop spans 16 amino acids. CDR1 MDHEN and CDR2 SYDVKM come from the germline V gene.

The CDR3 DNA follows: TGCGCCAGCAGCCGCTGGGGAGATTTAACCGGGGAGCTGTTTTTT. It specifies CASSRWGDLTGELFF. The J gene is TRBJ2-2, the V gene TRBV5-1; TRBD2 might be the D (5 bases). This CDR3 has 15 residues. With 4 bases removed from V and 5 bases from J, the gap between germline ends came to 15 bases. Per germline, CDR1 SGHRS and CDR2 YFSETQ.

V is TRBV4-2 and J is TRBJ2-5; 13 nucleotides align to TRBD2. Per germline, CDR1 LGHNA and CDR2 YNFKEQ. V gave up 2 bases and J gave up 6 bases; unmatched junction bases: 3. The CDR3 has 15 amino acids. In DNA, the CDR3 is TGTGCCAGCAGCCAAACTAGCGGGGGGGCCCAGACCCAGTACTTC. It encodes CASSQTSGGAQTQYF.

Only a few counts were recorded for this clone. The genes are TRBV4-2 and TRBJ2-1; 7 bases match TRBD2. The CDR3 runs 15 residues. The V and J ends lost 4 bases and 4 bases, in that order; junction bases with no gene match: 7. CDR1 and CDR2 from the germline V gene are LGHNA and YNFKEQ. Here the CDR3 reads CASSPFQRDYNEQFF. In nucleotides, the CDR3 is TGTGCCAGCAGCCCCTTCCAGCGGGATTACAATGAGCAGTTCTTC.

The DNA for the CDR3 is TGCGCCAGCAGCTCCTGGACAGAGATGAACACTGAAGCTTTCTTT. It codes for CASSSWTEMNTEAFF. The V and J genes are TRBV4-1 and TRBJ1-1, with D possibly matching TRBD1 (6 bases). Germline-derived CDR1 and CDR2 are MGHRA and YSYEKL. CDR3 length: 15 residues. The ends were cut back, 5 bases at V and 0 bases at J, with 13 bases in the middle.

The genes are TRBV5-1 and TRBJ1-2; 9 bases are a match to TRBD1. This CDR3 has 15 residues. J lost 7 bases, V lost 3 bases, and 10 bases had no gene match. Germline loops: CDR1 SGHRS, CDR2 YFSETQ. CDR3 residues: CASSSPGQGSGGYTF. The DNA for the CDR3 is TGCGCCAGCAGCTCACCGGGACAGGGAAGTGGTGGCTACACCTTC.

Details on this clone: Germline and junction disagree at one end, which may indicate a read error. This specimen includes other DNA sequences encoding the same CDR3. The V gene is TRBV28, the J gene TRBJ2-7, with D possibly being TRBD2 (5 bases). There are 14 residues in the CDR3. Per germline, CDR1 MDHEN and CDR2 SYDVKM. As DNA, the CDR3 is TGTGCTAGCAGGAATATGGGGAGCTCCTACGAGCAGTACTTC. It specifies CASRNMGSSYEQYF. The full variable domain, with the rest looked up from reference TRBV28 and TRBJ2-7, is DVKVTQSSRYLVKRTGEKVFLECVQDMDHENMFWYRQDPGLGLRLIYFSYDVKMKEKGDIPEGYSVSREKKERFSLILESASTNQTSMYLCASRNMGSSYEQYFGPGTRLTVT.

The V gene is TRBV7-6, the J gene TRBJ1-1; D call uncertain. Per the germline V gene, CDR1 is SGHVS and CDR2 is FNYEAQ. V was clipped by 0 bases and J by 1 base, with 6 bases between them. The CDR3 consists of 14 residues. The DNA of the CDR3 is TGTGCCAGCAGCTTAGCGCTACGGAACACTGAAGCTTTCTTT. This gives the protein CASSLALRNTEAFF.

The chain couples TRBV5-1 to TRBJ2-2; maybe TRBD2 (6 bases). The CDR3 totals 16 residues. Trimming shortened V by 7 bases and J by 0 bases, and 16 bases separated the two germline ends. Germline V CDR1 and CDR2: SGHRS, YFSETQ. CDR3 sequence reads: CASLPGTGTNTGELFF. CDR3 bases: TGCGCCAGCTTACCCGGGACTGGCACGAACACCGGGGAGCTGTTTTTT.

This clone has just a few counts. The CDR3 DNA reads as TGCAGCGCTGACAGTTACATGAACACTGAAGCTTTCTTT. It specifies CSADSYMNTEAFF. V is TRBV29-1 and J is TRBJ1-1, with TRBD1 as a possible D gene (5 bases). Per germline, CDR1 SQVTM and CDR2 ANQGSEA. This CDR3 contains 13 residues. V was pared by 7 bases and J by 0 bases, with 12 bases between.

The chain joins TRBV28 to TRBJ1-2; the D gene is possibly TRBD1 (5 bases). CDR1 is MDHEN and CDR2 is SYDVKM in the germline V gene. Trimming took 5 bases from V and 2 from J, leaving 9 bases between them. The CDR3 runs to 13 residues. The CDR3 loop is CASSPDSNYGYTF. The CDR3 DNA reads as TGTGCCAGCAGTCCCGACAGCAACTATGGCTACACCTTC.

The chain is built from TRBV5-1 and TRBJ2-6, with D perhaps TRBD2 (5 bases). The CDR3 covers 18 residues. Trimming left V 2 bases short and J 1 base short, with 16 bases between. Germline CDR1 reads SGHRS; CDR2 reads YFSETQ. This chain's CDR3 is CASSFTASRGSGANVLTF. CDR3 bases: TGCGCCAGCAGCTTTACGGCAAGCCGGGGATCTGGGGCCAACGTCCTGACTTTC.

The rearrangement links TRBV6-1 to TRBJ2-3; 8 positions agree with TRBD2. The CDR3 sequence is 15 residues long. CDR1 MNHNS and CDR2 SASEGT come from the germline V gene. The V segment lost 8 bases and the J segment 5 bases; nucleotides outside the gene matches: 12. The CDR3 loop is CASLGGARQEDTQYF. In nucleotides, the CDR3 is TGTGCCAGCCTCGGGGGGGCGCGACAAGAAGATACGCAGTATTTT.

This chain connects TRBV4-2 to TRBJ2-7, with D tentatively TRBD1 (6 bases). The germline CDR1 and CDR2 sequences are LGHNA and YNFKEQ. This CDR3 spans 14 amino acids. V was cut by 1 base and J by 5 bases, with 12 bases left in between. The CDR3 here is CASSQGQGRNEQYF. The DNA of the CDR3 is TGTGCCAGCAGCCAAGGGCAGGGGCGGAACGAGCAGTACTTC.

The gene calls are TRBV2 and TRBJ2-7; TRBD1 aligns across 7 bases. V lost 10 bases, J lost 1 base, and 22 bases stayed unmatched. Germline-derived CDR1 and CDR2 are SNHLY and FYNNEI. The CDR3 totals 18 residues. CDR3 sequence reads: CATLLFDRERSLSYEQYF. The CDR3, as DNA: TGTGCCACCCTTCTCTTCGACAGGGAGAGGAGTTTATCCTACGAGCAGTACTTC.